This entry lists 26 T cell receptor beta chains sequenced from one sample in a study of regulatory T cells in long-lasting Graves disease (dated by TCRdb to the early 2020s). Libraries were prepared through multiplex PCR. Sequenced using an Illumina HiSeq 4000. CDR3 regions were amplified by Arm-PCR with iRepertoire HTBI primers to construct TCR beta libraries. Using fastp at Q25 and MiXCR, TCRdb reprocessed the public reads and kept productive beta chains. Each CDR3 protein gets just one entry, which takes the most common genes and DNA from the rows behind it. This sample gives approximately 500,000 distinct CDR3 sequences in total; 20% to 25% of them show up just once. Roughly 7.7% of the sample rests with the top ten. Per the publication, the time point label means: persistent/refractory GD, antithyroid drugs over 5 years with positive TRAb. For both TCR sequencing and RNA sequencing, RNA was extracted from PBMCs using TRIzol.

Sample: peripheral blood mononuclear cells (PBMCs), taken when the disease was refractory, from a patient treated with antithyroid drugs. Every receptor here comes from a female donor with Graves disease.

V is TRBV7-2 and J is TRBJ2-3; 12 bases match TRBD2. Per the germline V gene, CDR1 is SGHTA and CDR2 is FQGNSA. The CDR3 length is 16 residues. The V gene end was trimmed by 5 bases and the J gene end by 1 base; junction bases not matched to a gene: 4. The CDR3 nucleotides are TGTGCCAGCAGCCCAAGGACTAGCGGGGGCACAGATACGCAGTATTTT. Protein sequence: CASSPRTSGGTDTQYF.

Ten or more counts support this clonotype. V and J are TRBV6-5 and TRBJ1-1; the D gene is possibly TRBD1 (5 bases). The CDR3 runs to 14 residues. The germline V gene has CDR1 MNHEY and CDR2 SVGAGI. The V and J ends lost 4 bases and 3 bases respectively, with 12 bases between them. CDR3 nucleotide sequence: TGTGCCAGCAGTTTGTGGTGGGGGGACACTGAAGCTTTCTTT. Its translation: CASSLWWGDTEAFF.

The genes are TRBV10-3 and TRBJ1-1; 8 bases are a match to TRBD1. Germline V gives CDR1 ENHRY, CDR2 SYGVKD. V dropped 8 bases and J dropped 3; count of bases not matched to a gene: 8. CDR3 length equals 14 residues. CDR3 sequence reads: CAIGWAQGDTEAFF. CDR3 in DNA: TGTGCCATCGGGTGGGCACAGGGGGACACTGAAGCTTTCTTT.

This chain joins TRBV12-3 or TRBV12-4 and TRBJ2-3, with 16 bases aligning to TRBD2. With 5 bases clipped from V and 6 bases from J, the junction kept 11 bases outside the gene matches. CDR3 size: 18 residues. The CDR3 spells CASSQLHSGLAGGDTQYF. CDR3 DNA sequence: TGTGCCAGCAGTCAACTACACTCGGGACTAGCGGGAGGGGATACGCAGTATTTT.

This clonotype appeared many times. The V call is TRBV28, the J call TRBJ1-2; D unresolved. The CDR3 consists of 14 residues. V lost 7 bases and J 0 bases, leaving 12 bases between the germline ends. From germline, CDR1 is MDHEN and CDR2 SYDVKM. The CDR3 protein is CASNIDGPNYGYTF. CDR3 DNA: TGTGCCAGCAATATCGACGGTCCTAACTATGGCTACACCTTC.

The CDR3 region is CASQEVGGGYTDTQYF. In nucleotides, the CDR3 is TGCGCCAGCCAAGAGGTCGGTGGAGGTTACACAGATACGCAGTATTTT. The V call is TRBV5-1, the J call TRBJ2-3, with D maybe TRBD2 (5 bases). V shed 7 bases and J shed 2 bases, with 20 bases lying between them. Germline assignment: CDR1 SGHRS and CDR2 YFSETQ. This CDR3 contains 16 residues.

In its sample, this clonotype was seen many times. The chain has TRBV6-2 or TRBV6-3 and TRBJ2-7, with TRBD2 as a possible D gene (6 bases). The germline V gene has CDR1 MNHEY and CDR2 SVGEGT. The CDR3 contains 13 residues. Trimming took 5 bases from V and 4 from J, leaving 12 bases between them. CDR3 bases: TGTGCCAGCAGTAGGGGACTTCTTTACGAGCAGTACTTC. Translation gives CASSRGLLYEQYF.

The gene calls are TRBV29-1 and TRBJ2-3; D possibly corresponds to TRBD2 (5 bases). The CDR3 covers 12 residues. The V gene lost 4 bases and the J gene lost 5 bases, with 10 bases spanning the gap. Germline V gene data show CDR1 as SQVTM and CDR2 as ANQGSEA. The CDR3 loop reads CSVGGPGDTQYF. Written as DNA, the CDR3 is TGCAGCGTTGGAGGGCCGGGAGATACGCAGTATTTT.

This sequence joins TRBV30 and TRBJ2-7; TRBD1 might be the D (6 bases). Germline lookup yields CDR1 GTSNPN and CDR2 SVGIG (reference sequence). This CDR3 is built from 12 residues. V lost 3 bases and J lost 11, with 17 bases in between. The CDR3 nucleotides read TGTGCCTGGAGGGGCACTACAGGGACGAAGTACTTC. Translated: CAWRGTTGTKYF. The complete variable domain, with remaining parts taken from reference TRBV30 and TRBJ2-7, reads SQTIHQWPATLVQPVGSPLSLECTVEGTSNPNLYWYRQAAGRGLQLLFYSVGIGQISSEVPQNLSASRPQDRQFILSSKKLLLSDSGFYLCAWRGTTGTKYFGPGTRLTVT.

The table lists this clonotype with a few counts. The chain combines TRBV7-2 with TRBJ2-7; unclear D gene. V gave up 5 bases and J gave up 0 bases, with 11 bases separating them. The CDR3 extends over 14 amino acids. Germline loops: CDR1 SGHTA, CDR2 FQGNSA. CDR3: CASSRNSDSYEQYF. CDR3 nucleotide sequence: TGTGCCAGCAGCCGTAACAGCGACTCCTACGAGCAGTACTTC.

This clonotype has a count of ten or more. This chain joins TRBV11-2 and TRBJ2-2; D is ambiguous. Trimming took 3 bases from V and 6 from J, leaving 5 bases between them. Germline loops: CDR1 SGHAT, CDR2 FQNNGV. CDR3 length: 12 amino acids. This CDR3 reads CASSLFSGELFF. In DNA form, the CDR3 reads TGTGCCAGCAGCTTGTTCTCCGGGGAGCTGTTTTTT.

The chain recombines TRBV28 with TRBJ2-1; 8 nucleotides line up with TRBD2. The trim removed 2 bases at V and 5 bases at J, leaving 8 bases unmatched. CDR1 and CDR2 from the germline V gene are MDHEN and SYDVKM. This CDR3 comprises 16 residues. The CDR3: CASSLTSGSWDNEQFF. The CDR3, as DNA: TGTGCCAGCAGTTTAACAAGCGGGAGCTGGGACAATGAGCAGTTCTTC.

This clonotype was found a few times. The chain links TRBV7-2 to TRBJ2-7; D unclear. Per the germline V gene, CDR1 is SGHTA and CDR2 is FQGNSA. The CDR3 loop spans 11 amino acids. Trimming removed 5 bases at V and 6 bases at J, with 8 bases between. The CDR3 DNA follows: TGTGCCAGCAGCCTTAGAACCGAGCAGTACTTC. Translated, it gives CASSLRTEQYF.

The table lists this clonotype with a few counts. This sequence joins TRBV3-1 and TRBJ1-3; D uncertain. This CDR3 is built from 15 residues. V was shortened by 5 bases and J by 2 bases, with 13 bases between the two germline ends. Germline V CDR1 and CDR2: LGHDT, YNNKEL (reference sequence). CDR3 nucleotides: TGTGCCAGCAGCTCCGGACCGGAGGCTGGAAACACCATATATTTT. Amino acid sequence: CASSSGPEAGNTIYF. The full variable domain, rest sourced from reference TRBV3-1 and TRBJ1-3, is DTAVSQTPKYLVTQMGNDKSIKCEQNLGHDTMYWYKQDSKKFLKIMFSYNNKELIINETVPNRFSPKSPDKAHLNLHINSLELGDSAVYFCASSSGPEAGNTIYFGEGSWLTVV.

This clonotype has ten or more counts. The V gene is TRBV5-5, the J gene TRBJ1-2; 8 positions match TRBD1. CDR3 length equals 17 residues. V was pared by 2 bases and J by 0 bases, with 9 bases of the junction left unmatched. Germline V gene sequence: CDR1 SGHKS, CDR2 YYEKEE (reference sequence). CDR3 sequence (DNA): TGTGCCAGCAGCTTCCCTTACGGACAGGGCACTAACTATGGCTACACCTTC. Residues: CASSFPYGQGTNYGYTF.

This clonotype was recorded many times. For the CDR3, the DNA is TGCGCCAGCAGCTTCTCCAGCTATGGCTACACCTTC. Encoded protein: CASSFSSYGYTF. The chain has TRBV5-1 and TRBJ1-2; D ambiguous. The CDR3 has 12 amino acids. The V end was cut by 2 bases, the J end by 4 bases, with 6 bases between. Germline CDR1 reads SGHRS; CDR2 reads YFSETQ.

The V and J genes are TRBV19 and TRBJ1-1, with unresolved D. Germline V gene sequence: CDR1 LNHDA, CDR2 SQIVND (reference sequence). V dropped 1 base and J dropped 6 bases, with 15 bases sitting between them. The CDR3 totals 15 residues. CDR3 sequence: CASSIVGSLDPEAFF. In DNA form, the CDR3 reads TGTGCCAGTAGTATAGTAGGATCGTTAGACCCTGAAGCTTTCTTT.

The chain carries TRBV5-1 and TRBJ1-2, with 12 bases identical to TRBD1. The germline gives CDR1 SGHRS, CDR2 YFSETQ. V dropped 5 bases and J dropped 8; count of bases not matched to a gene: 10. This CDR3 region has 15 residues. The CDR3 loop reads CASRTSGTGGRGYTF. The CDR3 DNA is TGCGCCAGCAGAACATCCGGGACAGGGGGCCGCGGCTACACCTTC.

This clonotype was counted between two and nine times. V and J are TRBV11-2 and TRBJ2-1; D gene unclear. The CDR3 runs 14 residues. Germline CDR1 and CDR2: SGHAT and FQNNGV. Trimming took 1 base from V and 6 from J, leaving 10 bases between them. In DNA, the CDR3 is TGTGCCAGCAGCTTAGGAGGAACCTTCAATGAGCAGTTCTTC. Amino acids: CASSLGGTFNEQFF.

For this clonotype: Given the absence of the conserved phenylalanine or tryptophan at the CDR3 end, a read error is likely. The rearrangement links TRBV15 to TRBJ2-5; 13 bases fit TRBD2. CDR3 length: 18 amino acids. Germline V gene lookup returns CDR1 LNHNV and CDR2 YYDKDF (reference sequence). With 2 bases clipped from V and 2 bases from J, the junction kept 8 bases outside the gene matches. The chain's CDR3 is CATSRLVGLAGRQETQYL. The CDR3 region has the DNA TGTGCCACCAGCAGACTAGTGGGACTAGCGGGACGACAAGAGACCCAGTACCTC.

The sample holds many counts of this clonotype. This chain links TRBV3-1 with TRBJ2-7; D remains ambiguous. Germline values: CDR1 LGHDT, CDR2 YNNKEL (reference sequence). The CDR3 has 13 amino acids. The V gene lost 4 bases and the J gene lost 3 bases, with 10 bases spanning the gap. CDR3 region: CASSRYTFYEQYF. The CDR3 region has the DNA TGTGCCAGCAGCCGTTACACGTTCTACGAGCAGTACTTC.

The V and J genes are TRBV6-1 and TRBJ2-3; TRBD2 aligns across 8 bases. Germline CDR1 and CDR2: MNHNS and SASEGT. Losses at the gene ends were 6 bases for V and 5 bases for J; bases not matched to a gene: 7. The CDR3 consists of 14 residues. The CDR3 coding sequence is TGTGCCAGCAGAGACGGGGGGGAGGAAGATACGCAGTATTTT. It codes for CASRDGGEEDTQYF.

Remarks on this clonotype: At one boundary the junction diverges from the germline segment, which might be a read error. CDR3: CTSSPGTGWGYEQYF. In DNA form, the CDR3 reads TGTACCAGCAGCCCCGGGACGGGCTGGGGATACGAGCAGTACTTC. The chain carries TRBV11-2 and TRBJ2-7; D tentatively reads TRBD1 or TRBD2 (5 bases each). Germline V gene lookup returns CDR1 SGHAT and CDR2 FQNNGV. There are 15 residues in the CDR3.

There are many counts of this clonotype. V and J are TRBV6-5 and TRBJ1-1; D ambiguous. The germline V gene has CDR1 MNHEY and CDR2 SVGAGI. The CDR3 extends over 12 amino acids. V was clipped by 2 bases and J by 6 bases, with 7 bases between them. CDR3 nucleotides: TGTGCCAGCAGTTACGTCCCCCCTGAAGCTTTCTTT. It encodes CASSYVPPEAFF.

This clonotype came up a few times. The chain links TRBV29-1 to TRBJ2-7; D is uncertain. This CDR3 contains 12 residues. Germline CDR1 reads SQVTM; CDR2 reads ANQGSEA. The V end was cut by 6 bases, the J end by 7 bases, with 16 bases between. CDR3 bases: TGCAGCGTCATGACCAAGGCTCCGGAGCAGTACTTC. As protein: CSVMTKAPEQYF.

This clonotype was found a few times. The chain's CDR3 is CASSYLRGTNTEAFF. The DNA of the CDR3 is TGTGCCAGCAGTTACTTACGCGGGACGAACACTGAAGCTTTCTTT. The chain links TRBV6-5 to TRBJ1-1; perhaps TRBD1 as D (5 bases). The CDR3 length is 15 residues. CDR1 and CDR2 (germline): MNHEY, SVGAGI. V lost 1 base and J lost 1, with 10 bases in between.